This T cell receptor beta chain was recorded in a study of blood T cell repertoires in COVID-19. The CDR3 consists of 17 residues. The V end lost 3 bases, the J end lost 3 bases, and 17 bases lay between the germline ends. Per the germline V gene, CDR1 is ENHRY and CDR2 is SYGVKD. As handled by the study authors: From reference gene primer amplification, estimates of nucleated cell counts were derived. Sequenced by immunoSEQ multiplex PCR; TCRdb stores in-frame clones only, minus some. V, J and clone size reflect that table, while D and trimming were determined from the DNA. This sample has approximately 150,000 clones, with roughly 90% found just once.

The TCR comes from a woman aged 70-85 years with acute or convalescent COVID-19. The specimen was peripheral blood. The chain couples TRBV10-3 to TRBJ2-2; D possibly corresponds to TRBD2 (5 bases). CDR3 DNA: TGTGCCATCAGTGATTTTTCCTGGACTGACTACACCGGGGAGCTGTTTTTT. This sequence encodes CAISDFSWTDYTGELFF.